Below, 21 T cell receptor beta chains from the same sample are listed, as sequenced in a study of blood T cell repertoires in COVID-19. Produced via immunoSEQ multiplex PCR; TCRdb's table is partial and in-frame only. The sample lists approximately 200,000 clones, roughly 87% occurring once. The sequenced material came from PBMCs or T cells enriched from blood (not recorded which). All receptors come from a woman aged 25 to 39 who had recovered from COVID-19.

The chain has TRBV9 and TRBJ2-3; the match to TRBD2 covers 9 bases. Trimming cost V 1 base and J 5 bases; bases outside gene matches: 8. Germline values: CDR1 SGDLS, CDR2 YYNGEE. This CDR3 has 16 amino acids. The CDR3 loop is CASSVRVAGAGDTQYF. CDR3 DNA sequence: TGTGCCAGCAGCGTACGAGTAGCGGGGGCAGGAGATACGCAGTATTTT.

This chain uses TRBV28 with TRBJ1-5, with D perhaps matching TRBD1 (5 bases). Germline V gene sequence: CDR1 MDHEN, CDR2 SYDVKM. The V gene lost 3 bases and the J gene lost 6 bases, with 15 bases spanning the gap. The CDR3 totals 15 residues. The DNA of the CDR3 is TGTGCCAGCAGTTTGACTATCGGGGGTACTCAGCCCCAGCATTTT. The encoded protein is CASSLTIGGTQPQHF.

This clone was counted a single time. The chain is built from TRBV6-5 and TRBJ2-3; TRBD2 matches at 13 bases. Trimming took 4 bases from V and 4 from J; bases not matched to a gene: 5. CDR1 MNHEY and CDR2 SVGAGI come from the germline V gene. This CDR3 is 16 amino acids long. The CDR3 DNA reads TGTGCCAGCAGTTCCACGACTAGCGGGAGGTCAGATACGCAGTATTTT. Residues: CASSSTTSGRSDTQYF.

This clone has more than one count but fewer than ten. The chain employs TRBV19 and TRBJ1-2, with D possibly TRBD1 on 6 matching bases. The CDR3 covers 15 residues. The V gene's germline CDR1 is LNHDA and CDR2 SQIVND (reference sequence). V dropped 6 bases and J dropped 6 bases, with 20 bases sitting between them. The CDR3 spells CASSQGISSTDGYTF. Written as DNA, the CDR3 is TGTGCCAGTAGCCAGGGGATAAGCAGTACGGATGGCTACACCTTC.

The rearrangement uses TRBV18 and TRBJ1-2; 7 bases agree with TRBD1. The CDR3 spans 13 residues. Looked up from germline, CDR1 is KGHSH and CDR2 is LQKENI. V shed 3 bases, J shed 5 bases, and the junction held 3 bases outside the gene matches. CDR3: CASSPDRSYGYTF. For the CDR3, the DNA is TGTGCCAGCTCACCGGACAGGTCTTATGGCTACACCTTC.

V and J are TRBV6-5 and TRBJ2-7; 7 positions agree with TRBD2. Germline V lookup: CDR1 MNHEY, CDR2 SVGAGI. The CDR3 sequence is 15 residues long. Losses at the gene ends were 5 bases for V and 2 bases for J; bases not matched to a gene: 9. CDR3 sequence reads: CASSRTGGSTYEQYF. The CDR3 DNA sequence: TGTGCCAGCAGTCGTACGGGGGGTTCTACCTACGAGCAGTACTTC.

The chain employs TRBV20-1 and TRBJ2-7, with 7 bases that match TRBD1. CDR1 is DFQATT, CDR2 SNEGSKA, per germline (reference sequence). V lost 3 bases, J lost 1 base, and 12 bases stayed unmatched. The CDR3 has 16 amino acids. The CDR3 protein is CSASGLRGQLSYEQYF. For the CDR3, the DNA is TGCAGTGCTAGTGGCCTTAGGGGACAGCTGTCCTACGAGCAGTACTTC.

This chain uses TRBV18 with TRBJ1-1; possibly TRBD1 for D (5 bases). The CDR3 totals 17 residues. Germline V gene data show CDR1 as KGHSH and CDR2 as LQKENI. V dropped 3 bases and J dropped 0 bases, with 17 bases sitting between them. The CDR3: CASSPLGGTTLNTEAFF. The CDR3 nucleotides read TGTGCCAGCTCACCCCTCGGAGGGACTACGCTGAACACTGAAGCTTTCTTT.

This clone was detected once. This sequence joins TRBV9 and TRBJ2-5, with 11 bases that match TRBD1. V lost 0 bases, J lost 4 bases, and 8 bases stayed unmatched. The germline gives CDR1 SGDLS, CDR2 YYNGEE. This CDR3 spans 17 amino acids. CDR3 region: CASSVGTGGQRRETQYF. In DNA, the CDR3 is TGTGCCAGCAGCGTAGGGACAGGGGGCCAAAGGCGAGAGACCCAGTACTTC. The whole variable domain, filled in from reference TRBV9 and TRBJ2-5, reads DSGVTQTPKHLITATGQRVTLRCSPRSGDLSVYWYQQSLDQGLQFLIQYYNGEERAKGNILERFSAQQFPDLHSELNLSSLELGDSALYFCASSVGTGGQRRETQYFGPGTRLLVL.

The DNA of the CDR3 is TGTGCCACCAGCAGAGATGGCCCAGACAGGGTCGACGGAAAACTGTTTTTT. Its translation is CATSRDGPDRVDGKLFF. The rearrangement joins TRBV15 to TRBJ1-4; TRBD1 agrees at 7 bases. This CDR3 is 17 amino acids long. Germline loops: CDR1 LNHNV, CDR2 YYDKDF (reference sequence). V lost 0 bases to trimming and J lost 10 bases; unmatched junction nucleotides: 14.

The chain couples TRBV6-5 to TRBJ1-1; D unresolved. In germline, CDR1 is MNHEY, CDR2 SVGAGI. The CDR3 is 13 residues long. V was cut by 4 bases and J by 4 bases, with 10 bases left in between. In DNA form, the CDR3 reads TGTGCCAGCAGTTGGAGTATGCCCACTGAAGCTTTCTTT. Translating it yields CASSWSMPTEAFF.

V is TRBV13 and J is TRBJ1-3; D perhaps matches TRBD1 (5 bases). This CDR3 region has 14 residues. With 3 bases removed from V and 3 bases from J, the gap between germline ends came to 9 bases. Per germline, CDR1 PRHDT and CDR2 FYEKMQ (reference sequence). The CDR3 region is CASSFRQLGNTIYF. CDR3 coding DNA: TGTGCCAGCAGCTTCAGACAGCTTGGAAACACCATATATTTT.

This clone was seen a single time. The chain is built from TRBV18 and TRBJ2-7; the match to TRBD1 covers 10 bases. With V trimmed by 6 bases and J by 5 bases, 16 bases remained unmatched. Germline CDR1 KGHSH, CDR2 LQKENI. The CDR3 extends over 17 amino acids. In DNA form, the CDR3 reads TGTGCCAGCTCCCTCACTTGGGACAGGGGAACTAACAACGAGCAGTACTTC. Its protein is CASSLTWDRGTNNEQYF.

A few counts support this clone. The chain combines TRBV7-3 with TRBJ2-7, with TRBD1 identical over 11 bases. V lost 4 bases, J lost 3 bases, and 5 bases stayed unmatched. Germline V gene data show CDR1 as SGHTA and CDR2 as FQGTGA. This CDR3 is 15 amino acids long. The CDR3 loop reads CASSSVGTGGYEQYF. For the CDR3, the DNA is TGTGCCAGCAGCTCCGTCGGGACAGGGGGCTACGAGCAGTACTTC.

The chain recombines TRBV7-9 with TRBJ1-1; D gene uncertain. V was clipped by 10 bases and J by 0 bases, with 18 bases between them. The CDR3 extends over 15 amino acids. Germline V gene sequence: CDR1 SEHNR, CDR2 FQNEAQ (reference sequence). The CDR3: CAIPLQREVNTEAFF. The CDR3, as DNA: TGTGCCATTCCCTTACAGAGGGAGGTGAACACTGAAGCTTTCTTT.

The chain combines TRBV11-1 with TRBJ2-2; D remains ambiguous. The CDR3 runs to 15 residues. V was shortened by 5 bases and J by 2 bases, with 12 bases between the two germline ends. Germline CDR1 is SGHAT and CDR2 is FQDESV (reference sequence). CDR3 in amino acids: CASSEKQVNTGELFF. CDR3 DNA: TGTGCCAGCAGCGAGAAGCAGGTCAACACCGGGGAGCTGTTTTTT. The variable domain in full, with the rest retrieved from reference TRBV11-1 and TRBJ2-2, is EAEVAQSPRYKITEKSQAVAFWCDPISGHATLYWYRQILGQGPELLVQFQDESVVDDSQLPKDRFSAERLKGVDSTLKIQPAELGDSAMYLCASSEKQVNTGELFFGEGSRLTVL.

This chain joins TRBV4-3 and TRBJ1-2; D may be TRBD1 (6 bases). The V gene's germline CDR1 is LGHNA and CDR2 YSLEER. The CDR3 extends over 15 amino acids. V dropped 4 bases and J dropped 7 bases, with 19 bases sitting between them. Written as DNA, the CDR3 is TGCGCCAGCAGCCCAGCGCCAGGGGCTCTCGGTGGCTACACCTTC. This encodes CASSPAPGALGGYTF.

The CDR3 DNA is TGTGCCAGCAGCTTAAATCGTCAGCGGGAATGGGAGCAGTTCTTC. This sequence encodes CASSLNRQREWEQFF. The rearrangement uses TRBV13 and TRBJ2-1; TRBD2 matches at 7 bases. After removal of 2 bases from V and 10 bases from J, the junction contained 11 bases not matched to a gene. The CDR3 consists of 15 residues. Germline CDR1 PRHDT, CDR2 FYEKMQ (reference sequence).

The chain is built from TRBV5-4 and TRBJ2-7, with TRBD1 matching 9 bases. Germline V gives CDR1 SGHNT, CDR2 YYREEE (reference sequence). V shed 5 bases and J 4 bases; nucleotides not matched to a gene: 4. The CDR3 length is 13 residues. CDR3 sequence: CASRSDRGYEQYF. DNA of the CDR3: TGTGCCAGCAGATCCGACAGGGGGTACGAGCAGTACTTC.

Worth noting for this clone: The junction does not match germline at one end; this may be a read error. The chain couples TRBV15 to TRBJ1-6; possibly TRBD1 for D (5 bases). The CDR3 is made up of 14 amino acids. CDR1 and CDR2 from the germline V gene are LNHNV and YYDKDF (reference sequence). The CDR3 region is CATSRDLQGSPLHF. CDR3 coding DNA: TGTGCCACCAGTAGAGACCTCCAGGGATCACCCCTCCACTTT. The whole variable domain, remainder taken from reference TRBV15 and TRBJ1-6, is DAMVIQNPRYQVTQFGKPVTLSCSQTLNHNVMYWYQQKSSQAPKLLFHYYDKDFNNEADTPDNFQSRRPNTSFCFLDIRSPGLGDTAMYLCATSRDLQGSPLHFGNGTRLTVT.

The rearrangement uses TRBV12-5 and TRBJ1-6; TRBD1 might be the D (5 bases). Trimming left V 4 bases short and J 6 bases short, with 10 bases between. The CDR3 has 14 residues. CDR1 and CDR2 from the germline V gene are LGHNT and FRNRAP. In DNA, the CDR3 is TGTGCTAGTGGTTCAGGAGACAGTAATTCACCCCTCCACTTT. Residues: CASGSGDSNSPLHF.